This entry lists 12 T cell receptor beta chains sequenced from one sample in a study of Ad26.COV2.S vaccination and SARS-CoV-2 variants (dated by TCRdb to the early 2020s). The treatment or condition tag for this specimen amounts to: some 20 received Ad26.COV2.S at low or high dose, single or two shots; roughly 5 received placebo; per-sample allocation not given. Repertoires of vaccine and placebo recipients were sequenced from samples collected on day 63 after the first injection. Library creation used the immunoSEQ multiplex PCR assay. Drawn from immuneACCESS, this table holds only the in-frame rearrangements with V and J called that TCRdb kept. Clones are partly lost; checked studies trace under half to an unresolved V gene and leave the rest unexplained. This sample gives around 400,000 clones in total; 75% to 95% of them show up just once. The ten largest clonotypes hold about 12% of the sample.

Sequencing used peripheral blood, obtained in a trial of Ad26.COV2.S vaccine versus placebo. Receptors originate from a person aged 18-65 years who received the Ad26.COV2.S COVID-19 vaccine or a placebo.

This rearrangement joins TRBV13 to TRBJ2-1; maybe TRBD2 (5 bases). This CDR3 region has 14 residues. CDR1 is PRHDT, CDR2 FYEKMQ, per germline (reference sequence). V was clipped by 3 bases and J by 12 bases, with 18 bases between them. The CDR3, as DNA: TGTGCCAGCAGCTTTGGGGAGAGCTGGCTCCGGCAGTTCTTC. Translating gives CASSFGESWLRQFF. The entire variable domain, with the rest obtained from reference TRBV13 and TRBJ2-1, is as follows: AAGVIQSPRHLIKEKRETATLKCYPIPRHDTVYWYQQGPGQDPQFLISFYEKMQSDKGSIPDRFSAQQFSDYHSELNMSSLELGDSALYFCASSFGESWLRQFFGPGTRLTVL.

The chain carries TRBV28 and TRBJ1-1; D gene ambiguous. Germline V gene lookup returns CDR1 MDHEN and CDR2 SYDVKM. Trimming removed 10 bases from V and 0 bases from J, with 15 bases in between. The CDR3 is 14 amino acids. CDR3 nucleotides: TGTGCCACCCTCGAAGGCATCATGAACACTGAAGCTTTCTTT. Translating it yields CATLEGIMNTEAFF. Full variable domain (remainder filled in from reference TRBV28 and TRBJ1-1): DVKVTQSSRYLVKRTGEKVFLECVQDMDHENMFWYRQDPGLGLRLIYFSYDVKMKEKGDIPEGYSVSREKKERFSLILESASTNQTSMYLCATLEGIMNTEAFFGQGTRLTVV.

The chain carries TRBV6-5 and TRBJ2-2; 7 bases are a match to TRBD2. Germline V gene data show CDR1 as MNHEY and CDR2 as SVGAGI. V trimming: 0 bases; J trimming: 5 bases; junction bases outside the gene matches: 6. The CDR3 totals 16 residues. The CDR3 DNA follows: TGTGCCAGCAGTTACTCGCTGGGGGGGGGAACCGGGGAGCTGTTTTTT. Its protein product is CASSYSLGGGTGELFF.

The chain employs TRBV6-5 and TRBJ2-7; D unresolved. V lost 6 bases to trimming and J lost 0 bases, with 9 bases between them. Per the germline V gene, CDR1 is MNHEY and CDR2 is SVGAGI. The CDR3 loop spans 13 amino acids. The CDR3 bases are TGTGCCAGCAGGTGGGCCATCTCCTACGAGCAGTACTTC. Its translation: CASRWAISYEQYF.

The rearrangement joins TRBV29-1 to TRBJ2-7; 10 bases fit TRBD2. V shed 1 base and J 2 bases; nucleotides not matched to a gene: 2. Germline V CDR1 and CDR2: SQVTM, ANQGSEA. The CDR3 has 14 residues. The DNA of the CDR3 is TGCAGCGTTGAAGGGCTAGCGGGAGCCTACGAGCAGTACTTC. Translation gives CSVEGLAGAYEQYF.

This rearrangement joins TRBV9 to TRBJ2-2, with 8 bases fitting TRBD2. CDR1 is SGDLS and CDR2 is YYNGEE in the germline V gene. Trimming cost V 1 base and J 7 bases; bases outside gene matches: 6. The CDR3 contains 15 residues. Written as DNA, the CDR3 is TGTGCCAGCAGCGTATGGGGGACTAGGGGCGGGGAGCTGTTTTTT. Translated: CASSVWGTRGGELFF. Combining the CDR3 with reference TRBV9 and TRBJ2-2 gives the whole variable domain DSGVTQTPKHLITATGQRVTLRCSPRSGDLSVYWYQQSLDQGLQFLIQYYNGEERAKGNILERFSAQQFPDLHSELNLSSLELGDSALYFCASSVWGTRGGELFFGEGSRLTVL.

The gene calls are TRBV4-1 and TRBJ2-1; 7 nucleotides agree with TRBD2. The CDR3 covers 16 residues. Germline CDR1 MGHRA, CDR2 YSYEKL. The ends lost 1 base at V and 3 bases at J; junction bases unmatched: 6. For the CDR3, the DNA is TGCGCCAGCAGCCAAGTAAGCGGGGAGGGCTACAATGAGCAGTTCTTC. As protein: CASSQVSGEGYNEQFF.

This clone was recorded once. The chain has TRBV11-2 and TRBJ1-6, with D possibly matching TRBD1 (5 bases). With 1 base removed from V and 7 bases from J, the gap between germline ends came to 8 bases. This CDR3 has 14 residues. CDR1 is SGHAT, CDR2 FQNNGV, per germline. The CDR3: CASSLVGRNSPLHF. CDR3 nucleotide sequence: TGTGCCAGCAGCTTAGTGGGGCGAAATTCACCCCTCCACTTT.

The rearrangement joins TRBV7-8 to TRBJ2-7; possible D gene TRBD2, 5 bases. The CDR3 spans 16 residues. The V gene's germline CDR1 is SGHVS and CDR2 FQNEAQ. The ends were cut back, 5 bases at V and 2 bases at J, with 19 bases in the middle. The CDR3 loop is CASSHLLEETTYEQYF. In DNA, the CDR3 is TGTGCCAGCAGCCACCTTTTGGAGGAAACCACCTACGAGCAGTACTTC.

The chain carries TRBV4-1 and TRBJ1-4; TRBD1 might be the D (5 bases). Trimming left V 1 base short and J 8 bases short, with 14 bases between. This CDR3 has 15 amino acids. Germline CDR1 is MGHRA and CDR2 is YSYEKL. The CDR3 is CASSQAAGGKEKLFF. DNA for the CDR3: TGCGCCAGCAGCCAAGCCGCCGGGGGAAAGGAAAAACTGTTTTTT.

V is TRBV29-1 and J is TRBJ2-1; 13 nucleotides agree with TRBD2. The CDR3 length is 16 residues. In germline, CDR1 is SQVTM, CDR2 ANQGSEA. V gave up 6 bases and J gave up 4 bases; unmatched junction bases: 9. The CDR3 sequence is CSVGGTSGARYNEQFF. In DNA form, the CDR3 reads TGCAGCGTGGGCGGGACTAGCGGGGCCCGGTACAATGAGCAGTTCTTC.

As for this clone: In the same sample, other DNA sequences code for this CDR3. The chain combines TRBV3-1 (or the pseudogene TRBV3-2) with TRBJ2-7; D not resolved. CDR3 length: 14 amino acids. Germline CDR1 and CDR2: LGHDT and YNNKEL (reference sequence). V lost 4 bases, J lost 0 bases, and 10 bases lay in between. CDR3 residues: CASSPGLSSYEQYF. The CDR3 DNA reads TGTGCCAGCAGCCCGGGTCTTAGCTCCTACGAGCAGTACTTC.